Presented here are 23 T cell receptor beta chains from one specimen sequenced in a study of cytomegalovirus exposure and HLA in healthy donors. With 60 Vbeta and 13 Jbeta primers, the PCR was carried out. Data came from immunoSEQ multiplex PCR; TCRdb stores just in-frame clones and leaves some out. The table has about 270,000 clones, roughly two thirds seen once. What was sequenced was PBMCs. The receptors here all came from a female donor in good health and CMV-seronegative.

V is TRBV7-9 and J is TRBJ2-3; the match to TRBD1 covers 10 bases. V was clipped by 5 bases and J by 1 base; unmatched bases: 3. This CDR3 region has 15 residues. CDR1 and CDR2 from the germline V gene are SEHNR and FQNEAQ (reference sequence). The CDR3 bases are TGTGCCAGCAGCCAGACAGGGGGCGGCACAGATACGCAGTATTTT. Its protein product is CASSQTGGGTDTQYF.

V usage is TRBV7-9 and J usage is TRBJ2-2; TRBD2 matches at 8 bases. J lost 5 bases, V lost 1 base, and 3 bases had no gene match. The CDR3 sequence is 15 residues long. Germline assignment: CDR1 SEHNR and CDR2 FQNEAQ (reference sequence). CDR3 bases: TGTGCCAGCAGCTTAGTAGCGGGATGGACCGGGGAGCTGTTTTTT. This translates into CASSLVAGWTGELFF.

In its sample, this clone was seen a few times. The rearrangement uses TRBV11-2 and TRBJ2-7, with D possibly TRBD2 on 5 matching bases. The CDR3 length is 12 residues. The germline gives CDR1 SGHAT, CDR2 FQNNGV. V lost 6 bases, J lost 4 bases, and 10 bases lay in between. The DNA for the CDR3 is TGTGCCAGCAGGATACTAGGGTACGAGCAGTACTTC. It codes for CASRILGYEQYF.

DNA of the CDR3: TGTGCCAGCAGTTCGGGGGGGGACTATTACAATGAGCAGTTCTTC. Its translation: CASSSGGDYYNEQFF. This chain uses TRBV6-1 with TRBJ2-1; 8 nucleotides agree with TRBD2. This CDR3 is 15 amino acids long. V lost 5 bases and J lost 4; bases outside the gene matches: 7. Germline V CDR1 and CDR2: MNHNS, SASEGT.

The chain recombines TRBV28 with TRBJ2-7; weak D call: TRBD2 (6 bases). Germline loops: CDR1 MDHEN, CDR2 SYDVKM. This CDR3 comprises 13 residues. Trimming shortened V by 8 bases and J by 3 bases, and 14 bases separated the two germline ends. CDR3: CASLRRGIYEQYF. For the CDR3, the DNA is TGTGCCAGCCTCCGGCGGGGAATCTACGAGCAGTACTTC.

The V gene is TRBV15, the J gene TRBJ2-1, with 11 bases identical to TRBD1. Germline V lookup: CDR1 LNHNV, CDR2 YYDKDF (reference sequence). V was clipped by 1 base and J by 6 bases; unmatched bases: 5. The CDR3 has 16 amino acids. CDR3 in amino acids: CATSRADRGLGNEQFF. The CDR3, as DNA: TGTGCCACCAGCAGAGCGGACAGGGGGCTTGGCAATGAGCAGTTCTTC.

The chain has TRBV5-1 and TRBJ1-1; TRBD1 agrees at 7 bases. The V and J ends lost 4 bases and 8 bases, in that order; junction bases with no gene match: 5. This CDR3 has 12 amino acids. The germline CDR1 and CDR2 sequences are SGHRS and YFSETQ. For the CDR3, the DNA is TGCGCCAGCAGCAACACAGGGGCCGAAGCTTTCTTT. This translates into CASSNTGAEAFF.

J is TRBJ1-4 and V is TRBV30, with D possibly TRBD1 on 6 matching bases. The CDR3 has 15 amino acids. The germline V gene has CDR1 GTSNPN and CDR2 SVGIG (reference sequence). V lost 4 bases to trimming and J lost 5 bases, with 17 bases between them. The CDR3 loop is CAWTKGGGRNEKLFF. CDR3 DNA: TGTGCCTGGACCAAAGGGGGGGGGAGAAATGAAAAACTGTTTTTT.

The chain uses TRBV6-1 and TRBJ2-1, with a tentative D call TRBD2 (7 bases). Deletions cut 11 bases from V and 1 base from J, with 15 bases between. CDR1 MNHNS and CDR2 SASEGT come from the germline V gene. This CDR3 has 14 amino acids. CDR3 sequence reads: CALRGPPSYNEQFF. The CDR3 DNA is TGTGCCCTGCGGGGGCCGCCTTCCTACAATGAGCAGTTCTTC.

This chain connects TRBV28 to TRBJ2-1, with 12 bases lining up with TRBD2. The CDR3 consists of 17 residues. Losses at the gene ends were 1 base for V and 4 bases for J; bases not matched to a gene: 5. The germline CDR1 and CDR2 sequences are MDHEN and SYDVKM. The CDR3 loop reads CASSLSGLAGSYNEQFF. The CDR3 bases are TGTGCCAGCAGTTTATCAGGACTAGCGGGGAGTTACAATGAGCAGTTCTTC. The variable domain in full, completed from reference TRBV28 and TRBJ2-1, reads DVKVTQSSRYLVKRTGEKVFLECVQDMDHENMFWYRQDPGLGLRLIYFSYDVKMKEKGDIPEGYSVSREKKERFSLILESASTNQTSMYLCASSLSGLAGSYNEQFFGPGTRLTVL.

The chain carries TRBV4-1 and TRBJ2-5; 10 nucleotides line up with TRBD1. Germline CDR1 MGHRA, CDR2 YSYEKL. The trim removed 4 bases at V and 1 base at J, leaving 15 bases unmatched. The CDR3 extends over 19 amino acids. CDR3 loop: CASSRRGTGDAPSQETQYF. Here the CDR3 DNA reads TGCGCCAGCAGCCGCCGTGGGACAGGGGACGCCCCGTCCCAAGAGACCCAGTACTTC.

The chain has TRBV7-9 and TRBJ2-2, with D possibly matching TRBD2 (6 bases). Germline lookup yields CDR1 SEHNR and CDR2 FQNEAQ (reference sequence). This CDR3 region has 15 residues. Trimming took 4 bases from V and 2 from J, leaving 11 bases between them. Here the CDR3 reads CASSSWRENTGELFF. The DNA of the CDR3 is TGTGCCAGCAGCTCCTGGAGGGAAAACACCGGGGAGCTGTTTTTT.

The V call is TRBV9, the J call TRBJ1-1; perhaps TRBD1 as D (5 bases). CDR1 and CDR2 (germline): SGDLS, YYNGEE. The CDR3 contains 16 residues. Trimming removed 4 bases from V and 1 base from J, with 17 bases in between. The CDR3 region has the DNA TGTGCCAGCAGCCCGTTGGGGGGGGAGTGGAACACTGAAGCTTTCTTT. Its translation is CASSPLGGEWNTEAFF.

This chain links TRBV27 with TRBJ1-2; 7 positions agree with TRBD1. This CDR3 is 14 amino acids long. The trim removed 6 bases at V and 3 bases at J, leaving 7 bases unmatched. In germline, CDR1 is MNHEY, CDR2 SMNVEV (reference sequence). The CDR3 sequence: CASSLTGYDYGYTF. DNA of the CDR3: TGTGCCAGCAGCTTGACAGGGTATGACTATGGCTACACCTTC.

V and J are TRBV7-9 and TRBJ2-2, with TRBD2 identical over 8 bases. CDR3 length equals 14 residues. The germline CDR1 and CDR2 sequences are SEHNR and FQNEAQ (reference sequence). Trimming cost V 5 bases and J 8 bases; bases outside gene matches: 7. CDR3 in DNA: TGTGCCAGCAGCCCCCGGGGGGGTCGAGGGGAGCTGTTTTTT. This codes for CASSPRGGRGELFF.

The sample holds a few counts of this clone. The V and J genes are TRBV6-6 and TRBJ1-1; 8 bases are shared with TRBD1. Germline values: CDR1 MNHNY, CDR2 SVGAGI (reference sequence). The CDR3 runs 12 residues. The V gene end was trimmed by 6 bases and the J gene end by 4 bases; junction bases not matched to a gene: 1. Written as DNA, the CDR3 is TGTGCCAGCAGGGGACAGGCCACTGAAGCTTTCTTT. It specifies CASRGQATEAFF.

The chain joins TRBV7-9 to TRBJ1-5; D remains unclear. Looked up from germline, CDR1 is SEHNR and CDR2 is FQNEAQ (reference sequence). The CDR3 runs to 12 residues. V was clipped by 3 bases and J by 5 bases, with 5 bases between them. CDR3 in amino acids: CASSFPDQPQHF. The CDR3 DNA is TGTGCCAGCAGCTTCCCGGATCAGCCCCAGCATTTT.

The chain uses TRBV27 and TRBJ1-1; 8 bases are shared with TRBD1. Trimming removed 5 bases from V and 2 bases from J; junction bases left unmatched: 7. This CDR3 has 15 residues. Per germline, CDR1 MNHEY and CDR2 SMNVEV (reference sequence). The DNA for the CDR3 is TGTGCCAGCAGTCCCCCGGACAGGGTTAACACTGAAGCTTTCTTT. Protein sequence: CASSPPDRVNTEAFF.

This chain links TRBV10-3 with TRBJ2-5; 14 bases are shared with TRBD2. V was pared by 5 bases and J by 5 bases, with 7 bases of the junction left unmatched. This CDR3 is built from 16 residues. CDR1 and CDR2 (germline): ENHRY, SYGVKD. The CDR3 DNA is TGTGCCATCAGTCCCGGGACTAGCGGGAGACTGGAGACCCAGTACTTC. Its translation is CAISPGTSGRLETQYF.

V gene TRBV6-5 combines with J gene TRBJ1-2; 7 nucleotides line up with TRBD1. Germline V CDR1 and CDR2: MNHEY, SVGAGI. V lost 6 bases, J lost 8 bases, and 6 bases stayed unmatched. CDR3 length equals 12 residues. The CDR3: CASSRDRDGYTF. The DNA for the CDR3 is TGTGCCAGCAGCAGAGACAGGGACGGCTACACCTTC.

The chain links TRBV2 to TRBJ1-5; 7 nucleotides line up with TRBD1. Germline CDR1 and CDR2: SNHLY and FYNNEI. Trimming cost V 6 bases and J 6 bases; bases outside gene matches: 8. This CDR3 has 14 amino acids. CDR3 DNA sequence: TGTGCCAGCAGAGGGGACAGTCTGGGTCAGCCCCAGCATTTT. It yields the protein CASRGDSLGQPQHF.

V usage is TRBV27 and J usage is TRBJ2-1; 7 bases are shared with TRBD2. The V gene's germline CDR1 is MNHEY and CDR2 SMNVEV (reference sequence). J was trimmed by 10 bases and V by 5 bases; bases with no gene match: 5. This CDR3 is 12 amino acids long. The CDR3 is CASSGREPEQFF. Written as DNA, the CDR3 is TGTGCCAGCAGTGGGAGGGAACCCGAGCAGTTCTTC.

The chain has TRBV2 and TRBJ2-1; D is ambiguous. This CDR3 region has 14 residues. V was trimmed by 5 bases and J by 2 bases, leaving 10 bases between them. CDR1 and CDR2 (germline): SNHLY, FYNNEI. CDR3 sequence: CASSLSATYNEQFF. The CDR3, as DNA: TGTGCCAGCAGTCTCAGCGCAACCTACAATGAGCAGTTCTTC.